The rows below give T cell receptor beta chains drawn from one sample of a study of blood T cell repertoires in COVID-19. Measured with immunoSEQ multiplex PCR; TCRdb has only the in-frame clones, and not every one. The data show roughly 150,000 clones, about 92% seen once. Sequences were obtained from peripheral blood. Source of these receptors: a woman aged 55-69 years with COVID-19, enrolled during active disease. Each CDR3 is given with its conserved first and last residue. Fields, in order: clone size, J gene, D gene, V gene, CDR3 DNA, CDR3 protein. A D gene is named only where the DNA matches it firmly. Clone size is not always given. Where it is, it says once, few, many or a class for expanded clones.

clone_size: NA
j_call: TRBJ2-5
d_call: TRBD1
v_call: TRBV5-6
cdr3_nt: TGTGCCAGCAGCTTTGCTACGGGGACAGGGCAAGAGACCCAGTACTTC
cdr3_aa: CASSFATGTGQETQYF

clone_size: NA
j_call: TRBJ2-5
d_call: NA
v_call: TRBV19
cdr3_nt: TGTGCCAGTAGTGGACAAGGACAAGAGACCCAGTACTTC
cdr3_aa: CASSGQGQETQYF

clone_size: NA
j_call: TRBJ1-1
d_call: NA
v_call: TRBV19
cdr3_nt: TGTGCCAGTAGTATAGATTCGGGTCCGACTGAAGCTTTCTTT
cdr3_aa: CASSIDSGPTEAFF

clone_size: once
j_call: TRBJ2-1
d_call: TRBD1
v_call: TRBV6-2/TRBV6-3
cdr3_nt: TGTGCCAGCAGTTACCTGGGACAGGGGGCCGATGAGCAGTTCTTC
cdr3_aa: CASSYLGQGADEQFF

clone_size: NA
j_call: TRBJ2-1
d_call: TRBD2
v_call: TRBV9
cdr3_nt: TGTGCCAGTGGGTATAGCGGGGGGGCCTCGGGTGAGCAGTTCTTC
cdr3_aa: CASGYSGGASGEQFF

clone_size: NA
j_call: TRBJ1-1
d_call: NA
v_call: TRBV12-3/TRBV12-4
cdr3_nt: TGTGCCAGCAGTTTGCACACAGGGTTTGAAGCTTTCTTT
cdr3_aa: CASSLHTGFEAFF

clone_size: NA
j_call: TRBJ2-7
d_call: NA
v_call: TRBV5-5
cdr3_nt: TGTGCCAGCAGCTTGGGGGGAGGCTTTTACGAGCAGTACTTC
cdr3_aa: CASSLGGGFYEQYF

clone_size: NA
j_call: TRBJ2-7
d_call: TRBD2
v_call: TRBV7-2
cdr3_nt: TGTGCCAGCAGCAATCCGGGACTATCGGGGTACGAGCAGTACTTC
cdr3_aa: CASSNPGLSGYEQYF

clone_size: NA
j_call: TRBJ2-6
d_call: TRBD1
v_call: TRBV14
cdr3_nt: TGTGCCAGCAGCTTTCGACAGGGGGCCCCTCCATCCGGGGCCAACGTCCTGACTTTC
cdr3_aa: CASSFRQGAPPSGANVLTF

clone_size: NA
j_call: TRBJ2-7
d_call: TRBD1
v_call: TRBV2
cdr3_nt: TGTGCCAGCCGCTCGGGACAGGGTTTCGGCGAGCAGTACTTC
cdr3_aa: CASRSGQGFGEQYF

clone_size: NA
j_call: TRBJ1-5
d_call: NA
v_call: TRBV6-2/TRBV6-3
cdr3_nt: TGTGCCAGCAGTTACCGGCACGGGGTCAATCAGCCCCAGCATTTT
cdr3_aa: CASSYRHGVNQPQHF

clone_size: NA
j_call: TRBJ2-7
d_call: TRBD1
v_call: TRBV6-6
cdr3_nt: TGTGCCAGCAGTCCACGACAGGGGCGGGCCTACGAGCAGTACTTC
cdr3_aa: CASSPRQGRAYEQYF

clone_size: NA
j_call: TRBJ1-2
d_call: NA
v_call: TRBV28
cdr3_nt: TGTGCCAGCAGCCGCCGGACAGCACGGTACTATGGCTACACCTTC
cdr3_aa: CASSRRTARYYGYTF

clone_size: NA
j_call: TRBJ2-3
d_call: NA
v_call: TRBV13
cdr3_nt: TGTGCCAGCAGCCCAGGGGCAGATACGCAGTATTTT
cdr3_aa: CASSPGADTQYF

clone_size: once
j_call: TRBJ1-4
d_call: NA
v_call: TRBV3-1/TRBV3-2
cdr3_nt: TGTGCCAGCAGCCAGAGCCTACGGGCTAATGAAAAACTGTTTTTT
cdr3_aa: CASSQSLRANEKLFF

clone_size: NA
j_call: TRBJ1-1
d_call: NA
v_call: TRBV2
cdr3_nt: TGTGCCAGCAGTGAGGTTAGGGGGAGCACTGAAGCTTTCTTT
cdr3_aa: CASSEVRGSTEAFF

clone_size: NA
j_call: TRBJ1-1
d_call: NA
v_call: TRBV4-3
cdr3_nt: TGCGCCAGCAGCTCAAGCCGGTTTGAGGACACTGAAGCTTTCTTT
cdr3_aa: CASSSSRFEDTEAFF

clone_size: NA
j_call: TRBJ2-4
d_call: TRBD1
v_call: TRBV2
cdr3_nt: TGTGCCAGCAGTCAATACAGGGGGACCAAAAACATTCAGTACTTC
cdr3_aa: CASSQYRGTKNIQYF

clone_size: NA
j_call: TRBJ1-2
d_call: TRBD1
v_call: TRBV10-3
cdr3_nt: TGTGCCATCAGAGAGGAGGGGGCACGGAGATATGGCTACACCTTC
cdr3_aa: CAIREEGARRYGYTF

clone_size: NA
j_call: TRBJ1-1
d_call: NA
v_call: TRBV5-6
cdr3_nt: TGTGCCAGCAGCGGACAGATCCCTGAAGCTTTCTTT
cdr3_aa: CASSGQIPEAFF

clone_size: NA
j_call: TRBJ2-1
d_call: NA
v_call: TRBV7-3
cdr3_nt: TGTGCCAGCAGCCGCGGGGGCCACTCCTACAATGAGCAGTTCTTC
cdr3_aa: CASSRGGHSYNEQFF

clone_size: NA
j_call: TRBJ2-3
d_call: TRBD2
v_call: TRBV7-2
cdr3_nt: TGTGCCAGCAGCTTACAATCTAGCGGTGGCGGCACAGATACGCAGTATTTT
cdr3_aa: CASSLQSSGGGTDTQYF

clone_size: once
j_call: TRBJ2-2
d_call: NA
v_call: TRBV7-7
cdr3_nt: TGTGCTAGCAGCTTAGGGGCCTCTCCGAACACCGGGGAGCTGTTTTTT
cdr3_aa: CASSLGASPNTGELFF

clone_size: NA
j_call: TRBJ1-6
d_call: TRBD1
v_call: TRBV7-2
cdr3_nt: TGTGCCAGCAGCACGGACAGGAGAAATTCACCCCTCCACTTT
cdr3_aa: CASSTDRRNSPLHF

clone_size: NA
j_call: TRBJ2-7
d_call: NA
v_call: TRBV27
cdr3_nt: TGTGCCAGCCGTTGGATAGGGGCCCCTATGGGCGAGCAGTACTTC
cdr3_aa: CASRWIGAPMGEQYF

clone_size: NA
j_call: TRBJ2-7
d_call: NA
v_call: TRBV5-6
cdr3_nt: TGTGCCAGCAGCTCGGTAGGCGGGGTAGACTCCTACGAGCAGTACTTC
cdr3_aa: CASSSVGGVDSYEQYF

clone_size: NA
j_call: TRBJ1-1
d_call: NA
v_call: TRBV11-3
cdr3_nt: TGTGCCAGCAGCTTAGACACAATGAACACTGAAGCTTTCTTT
cdr3_aa: CASSLDTMNTEAFF

clone_size: NA
j_call: TRBJ2-6
d_call: NA
v_call: TRBV9
cdr3_nt: TGTGCCAGCAGCTTCCAAACAGGGTTTGGGGCCAACGTCCTGACTTTC
cdr3_aa: CASSFQTGFGANVLTF

clone_size: NA
j_call: TRBJ1-1
d_call: NA
v_call: TRBV9
cdr3_nt: TGTGCCAGCAGCGTACTAACAGTGAACACTGAAGCTTTCTTT
cdr3_aa: CASSVLTVNTEAFF

clone_size: few
j_call: TRBJ1-2
d_call: TRBD1
v_call: TRBV7-2
cdr3_nt: TGTGCCAGCAGCTTCAGACAGGGAAATGGCTACACCTTC
cdr3_aa: CASSFRQGNGYTF

clone_size: NA
j_call: TRBJ2-3
d_call: TRBD1
v_call: TRBV19
cdr3_nt: TGTGCCAGTAGGCCTACGACAGGGAGCACAGATACGCAGTATTTT
cdr3_aa: CASRPTTGSTDTQYF

clone_size: NA
j_call: TRBJ2-7
d_call: TRBD1
v_call: TRBV5-4
cdr3_nt: TGTGCCAGCAGCGCCGCCGGGACAGGGGCCTACGAGCAGTACTTC
cdr3_aa: CASSAAGTGAYEQYF

clone_size: NA
j_call: TRBJ1-3
d_call: TRBD1
v_call: TRBV19
cdr3_nt: TGTGCCAGTAGTATAACAAAGGGACAGCCTGGAAACACCATATATTTT
cdr3_aa: CASSITKGQPGNTIYF

clone_size: NA
j_call: TRBJ2-7
d_call: TRBD1
v_call: TRBV5-4
cdr3_nt: TGTGCCAGCAGCTTGCTCCTAGCCAGGGGGAAAAACGAGCAGTACTTC
cdr3_aa: CASSLLLARGKNEQYF

clone_size: NA
j_call: TRBJ2-6
d_call: TRBD2
v_call: TRBV19
cdr3_nt: TGTGCCAGTAACCCGGGACTAGCGGGGGGCTCTGGGGCCAACGTCCTGACTTTC
cdr3_aa: CASNPGLAGGSGANVLTF

clone_size: NA
j_call: TRBJ1-3
d_call: TRBD1
v_call: TRBV9
cdr3_nt: TGTGCCAGCAGCGTAGGCGACAGGGGCACTGGAAACACCATATATTTT
cdr3_aa: CASSVGDRGTGNTIYF

clone_size: NA
j_call: TRBJ1-2
d_call: NA
v_call: TRBV19
cdr3_nt: TGTGCCAGTAGTATAGGCGGGGGGCGCATCTATGGCTACACCTTC
cdr3_aa: CASSIGGGRIYGYTF

clone_size: NA
j_call: TRBJ1-1
d_call: TRBD1
v_call: TRBV27
cdr3_nt: TGTGCCAGCAGTTTTAGACAGGGGTACACTGAAGCTTTCTTT
cdr3_aa: CASSFRQGYTEAFF

clone_size: NA
j_call: TRBJ1-4
d_call: TRBD1
v_call: TRBV18
cdr3_nt: TGTGCCAGCTCCCAAGGGACAGAAAATGAAAAACTGTTTTTT
cdr3_aa: CASSQGTENEKLFF

clone_size: NA
j_call: TRBJ2-7
d_call: NA
v_call: TRBV2
cdr3_nt: TGTGCCAGCAGGCGAGAACAGGGCTCCTACGAGCAGTACTTC
cdr3_aa: CASRREQGSYEQYF

clone_size: NA
j_call: TRBJ2-3
d_call: TRBD2
v_call: TRBV7-8
cdr3_nt: TGTGCCAGCAGCTTAGCTGGACGGGGGGGTATCAGCACAGATACGCAGTATTTT
cdr3_aa: CASSLAGRGGISTDTQYF

clone_size: NA
j_call: TRBJ2-1
d_call: TRBD2
v_call: TRBV6-6
cdr3_nt: TGTGCCAGCAGTCCCACCCGGGGGGGGGCGACCTACAATGAGCAGTTCTTC
cdr3_aa: CASSPTRGGATYNEQFF

clone_size: once
j_call: TRBJ1-2
d_call: NA
v_call: TRBV6-2/TRBV6-3
cdr3_nt: TGTGCCAGCAGTTACTCGACATCTAACTATGGCTACACCTTC
cdr3_aa: CASSYSTSNYGYTF

clone_size: NA
j_call: TRBJ1-1
d_call: TRBD1
v_call: TRBV4-1
cdr3_nt: TGCGCCAGCAGCTCCTCTGTGACAGGGGTCACTGAAGCTTTCTTT
cdr3_aa: CASSSSVTGVTEAFF

clone_size: NA
j_call: TRBJ1-1
d_call: NA
v_call: TRBV7-2
cdr3_nt: TGTGCCAGCAGCTTTCCCAGTTCGGGAATAGCTTTCTTT
cdr3_aa: CASSFPSSGIAFF